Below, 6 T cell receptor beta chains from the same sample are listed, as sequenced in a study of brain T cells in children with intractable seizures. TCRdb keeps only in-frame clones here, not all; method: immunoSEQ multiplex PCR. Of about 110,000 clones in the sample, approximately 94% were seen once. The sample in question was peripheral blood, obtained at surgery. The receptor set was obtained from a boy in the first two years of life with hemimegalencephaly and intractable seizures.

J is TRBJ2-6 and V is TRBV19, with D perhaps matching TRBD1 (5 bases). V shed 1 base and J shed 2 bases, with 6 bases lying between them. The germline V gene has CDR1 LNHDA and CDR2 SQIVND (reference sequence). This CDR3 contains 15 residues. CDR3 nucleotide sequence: TGTGCCAGTAGTATAGGGGGCCCTGGGGCCAACGTCCTGACTTTC. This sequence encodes CASSIGGPGANVLTF.

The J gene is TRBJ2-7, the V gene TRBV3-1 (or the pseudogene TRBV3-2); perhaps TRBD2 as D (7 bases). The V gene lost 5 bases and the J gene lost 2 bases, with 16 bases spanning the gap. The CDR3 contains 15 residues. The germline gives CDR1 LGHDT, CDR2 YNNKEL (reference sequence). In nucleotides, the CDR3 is TGTGCCAGCAGCGGGGGGGCGGGAGCTCCCTACGAGCAGTACTTC. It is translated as CASSGGAGAPYEQYF.

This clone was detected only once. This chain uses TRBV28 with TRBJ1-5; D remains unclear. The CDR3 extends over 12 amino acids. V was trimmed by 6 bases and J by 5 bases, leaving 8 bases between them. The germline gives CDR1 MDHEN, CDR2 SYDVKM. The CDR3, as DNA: TGTGCCAGCAGCTCTTCACATCAGCCCCAGCATTTT. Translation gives CASSSSHQPQHF. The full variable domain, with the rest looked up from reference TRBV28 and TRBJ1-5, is DVKVTQSSRYLVKRTGEKVFLECVQDMDHENMFWYRQDPGLGLRLIYFSYDVKMKEKGDIPEGYSVSREKKERFSLILESASTNQTSMYLCASSSSHQPQHFGDGTRLSIL.

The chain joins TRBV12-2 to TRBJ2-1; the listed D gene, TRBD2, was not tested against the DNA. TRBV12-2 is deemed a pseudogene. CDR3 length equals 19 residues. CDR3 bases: TGTGCAAGTCGCTTCATCCTCACTAGCGGGAGTAGGTCCTACAATGAGCAGTTCTTC. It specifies CASRFILTSGSRSYNEQFF.

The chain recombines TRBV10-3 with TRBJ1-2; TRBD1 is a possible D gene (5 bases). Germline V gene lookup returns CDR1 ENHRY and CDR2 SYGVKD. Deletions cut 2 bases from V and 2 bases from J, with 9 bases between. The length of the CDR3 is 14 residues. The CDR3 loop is CAISERRGNYGYTF. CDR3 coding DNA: TGTGCCATCAGTGAGCGGAGGGGAAACTATGGCTACACCTTC.

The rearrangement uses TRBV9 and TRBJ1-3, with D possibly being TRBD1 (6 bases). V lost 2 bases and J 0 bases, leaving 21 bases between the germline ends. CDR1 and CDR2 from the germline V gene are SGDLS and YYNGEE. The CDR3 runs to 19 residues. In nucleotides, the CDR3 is TGTGCCAGCAGCGTTGTGCCCTCTGGAACAGGGCGCTCTGGAAACACCATATATTTT. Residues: CASSVVPSGTGRSGNTIYF.